The entry below describes one T cell receptor beta chain. This specimen belongs to a study of OX40 agonist ivuxolimab in advanced cancers. The trim removed 6 bases at V and 7 bases at J, leaving 14 bases unmatched. Germline-derived CDR1 and CDR2 are MGHRA and YSYEKL. The CDR3 runs 16 residues. Sequencing was performed with immunoSEQ multiplex PCR; in TCRdb, only in-frame clones are kept and a portion is missing. There are around 84,000 clones in the sample; 80% to 95% occur only once, and approximately 0.48% lies in the top ten. The sample was CD4+ or CD8+ T cells sorted from blood, taken in a trial of the OX40 agonist ivuxolimab. The receptor was derived from an adult with an advanced solid tumor such as melanoma, head and neck, liver or kidney cancer. The chain has TRBV4-1 and TRBJ1-5; TRBD1 matches 8 bases. In DNA, the CDR3 is TGCGCCAGCAGTGACCCGGCGACAGGGGCGAGGCAGCCCCAGCATTTT. Encoded protein: CASSDPATGARQPQHF.